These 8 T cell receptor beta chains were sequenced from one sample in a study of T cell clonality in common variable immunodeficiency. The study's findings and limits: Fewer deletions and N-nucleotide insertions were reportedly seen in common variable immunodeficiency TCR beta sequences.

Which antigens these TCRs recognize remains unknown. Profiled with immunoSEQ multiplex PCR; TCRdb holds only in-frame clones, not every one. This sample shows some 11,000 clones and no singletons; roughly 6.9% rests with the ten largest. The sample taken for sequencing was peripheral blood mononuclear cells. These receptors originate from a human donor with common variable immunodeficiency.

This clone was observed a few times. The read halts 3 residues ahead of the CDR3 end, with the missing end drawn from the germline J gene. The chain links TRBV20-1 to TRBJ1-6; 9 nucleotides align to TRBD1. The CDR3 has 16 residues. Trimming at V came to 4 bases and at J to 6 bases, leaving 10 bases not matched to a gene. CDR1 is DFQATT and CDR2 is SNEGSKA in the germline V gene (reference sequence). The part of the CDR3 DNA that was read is TGCAGTGCTACCCTACATGAGACAGGGGGTAATTCACCC. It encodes CSATLHETGGNSP. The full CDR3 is CSATLHETGGNSPLHF.

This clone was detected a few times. The CDR3 sequence is CAWSVQGSYEQYF. The CDR3 bases that were read are TGTGCCTGGAGTGTCCAGGGCAGCTACGAG. The J gene is TRBJ2-7, the V gene TRBV30, with D possibly being TRBD1 (5 bases). The observed sequence ends 3 residues before the CDR3 terminus, with the missing tail filled in from the germline J gene. V shed 0 bases and J shed 3 bases, with 9 bases lying between them. CDR1 GTSNPN and CDR2 SVGIG come from the germline V gene (reference sequence). This CDR3 comprises 13 residues.

The sequenced CDR3 bases are TGTGCCAGCGGTTTAGCTGGGGGGGCCAACGTC. The encoded protein is CASGLAGGANV. The entire CDR3 sequence reads CASGLAGGANVLTF. The chain is built from TRBV6-2 or TRBV6-3 and TRBJ2-6; no clear D gene. The read terminates 3 residues before the CDR3 end, so the remaining end is supplied by the germline J gene. Trimming left V 8 bases short and J 4 bases short, with 12 bases between. From germline, CDR1 is MNHEY and CDR2 SVGEGT. The CDR3 is 14 amino acids.

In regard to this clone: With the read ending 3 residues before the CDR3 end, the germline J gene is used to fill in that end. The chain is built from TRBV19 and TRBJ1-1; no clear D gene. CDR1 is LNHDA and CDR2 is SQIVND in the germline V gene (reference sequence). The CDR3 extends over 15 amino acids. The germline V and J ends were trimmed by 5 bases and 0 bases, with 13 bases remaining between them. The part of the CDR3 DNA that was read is TGTGCCAGTAGTCCCTGGACGGGGATGAACACTGAA. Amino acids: CASSPWTGMNTE. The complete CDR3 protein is CASSPWTGMNTEAFF.

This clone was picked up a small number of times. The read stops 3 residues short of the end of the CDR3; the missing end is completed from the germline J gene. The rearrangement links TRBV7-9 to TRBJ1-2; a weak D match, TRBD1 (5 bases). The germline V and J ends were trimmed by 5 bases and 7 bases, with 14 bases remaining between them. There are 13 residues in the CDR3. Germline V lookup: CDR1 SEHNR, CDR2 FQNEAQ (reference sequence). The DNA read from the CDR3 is TGTGCCAGCAGCCACCCTGGGGCGCGTGGC. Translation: CASSHPGARG. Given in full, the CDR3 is CASSHPGARGYTF. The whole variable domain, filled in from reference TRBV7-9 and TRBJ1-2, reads DTGVSQNPRHKITKRGQNVTFRCDPISEHNRLYWYRQTLGQGPEFLTYFQNEAQLEKSRLLSDRFSAERPKGSFSTLEIQRTEQGDSAMYLCASSHPGARGYTFGSGTRLTVV.

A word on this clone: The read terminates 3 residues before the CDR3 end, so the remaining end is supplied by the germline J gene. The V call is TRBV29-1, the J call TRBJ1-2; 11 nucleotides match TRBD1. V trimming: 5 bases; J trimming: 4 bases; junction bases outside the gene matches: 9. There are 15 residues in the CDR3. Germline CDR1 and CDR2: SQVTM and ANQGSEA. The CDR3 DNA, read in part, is TGCAGCGTTTGGACAGGGGGCAATAATAGCTATGGC. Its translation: CSVWTGGNNSYG. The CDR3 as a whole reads CSVWTGGNNSYGYTF.

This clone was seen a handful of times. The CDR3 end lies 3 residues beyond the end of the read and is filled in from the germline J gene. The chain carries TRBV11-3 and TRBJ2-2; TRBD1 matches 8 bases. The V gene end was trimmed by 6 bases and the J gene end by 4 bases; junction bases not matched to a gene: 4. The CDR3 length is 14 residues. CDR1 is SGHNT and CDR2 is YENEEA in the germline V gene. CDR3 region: CASSQGASTGELFF. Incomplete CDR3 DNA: TGTGCCAGCAGTCAGGGGGCGAGCACCGGGGAG.

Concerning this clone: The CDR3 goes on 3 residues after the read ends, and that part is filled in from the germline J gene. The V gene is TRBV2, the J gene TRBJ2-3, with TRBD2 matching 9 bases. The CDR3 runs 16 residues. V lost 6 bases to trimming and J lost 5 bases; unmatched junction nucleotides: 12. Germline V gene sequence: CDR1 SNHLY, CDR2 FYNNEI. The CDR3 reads CASSPPSAGGEDTQYF. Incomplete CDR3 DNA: TGTGCCAGCAGCCCTCCCTCGGCGGGGGGGGAAGATACG.